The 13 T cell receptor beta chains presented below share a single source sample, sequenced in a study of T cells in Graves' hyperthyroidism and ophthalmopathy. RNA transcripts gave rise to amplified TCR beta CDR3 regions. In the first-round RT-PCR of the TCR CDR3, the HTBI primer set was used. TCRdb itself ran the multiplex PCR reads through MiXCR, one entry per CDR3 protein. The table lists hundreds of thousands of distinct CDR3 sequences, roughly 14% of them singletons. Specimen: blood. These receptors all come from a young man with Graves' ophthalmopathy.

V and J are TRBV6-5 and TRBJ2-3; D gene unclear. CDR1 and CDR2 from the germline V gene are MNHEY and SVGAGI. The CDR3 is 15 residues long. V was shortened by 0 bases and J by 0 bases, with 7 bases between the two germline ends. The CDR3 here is CASSYSDGSTDTQYF. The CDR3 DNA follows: TGTGCCAGCAGTTACTCGGACGGTAGCACAGATACGCAGTATTTT.

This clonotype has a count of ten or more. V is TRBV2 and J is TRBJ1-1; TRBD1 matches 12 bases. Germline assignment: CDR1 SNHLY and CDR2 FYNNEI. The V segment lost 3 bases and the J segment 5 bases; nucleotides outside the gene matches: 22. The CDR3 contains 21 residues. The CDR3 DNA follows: TGTGCCAGCAGTGACTTCCCCTTTGTCGCGGGACAGGGGGCGCCGGGGACTGAAGCTTTCTTT. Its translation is CASSDFPFVAGQGAPGTEAFF.

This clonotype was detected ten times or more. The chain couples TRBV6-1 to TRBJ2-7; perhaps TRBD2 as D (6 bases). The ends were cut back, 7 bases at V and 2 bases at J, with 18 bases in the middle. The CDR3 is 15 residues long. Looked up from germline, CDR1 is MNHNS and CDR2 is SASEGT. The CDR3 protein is CASTGTPQGTYEQYF. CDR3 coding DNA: TGTGCCAGCACAGGGACTCCCCAAGGCACCTACGAGCAGTACTTC.

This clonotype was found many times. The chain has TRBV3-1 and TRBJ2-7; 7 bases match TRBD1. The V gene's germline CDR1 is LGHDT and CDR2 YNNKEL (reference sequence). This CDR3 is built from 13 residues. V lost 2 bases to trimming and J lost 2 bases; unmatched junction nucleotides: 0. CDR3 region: CASSQQGAYEQYF. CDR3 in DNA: TGTGCCAGCAGCCAACAGGGGGCCTACGAGCAGTACTTC.

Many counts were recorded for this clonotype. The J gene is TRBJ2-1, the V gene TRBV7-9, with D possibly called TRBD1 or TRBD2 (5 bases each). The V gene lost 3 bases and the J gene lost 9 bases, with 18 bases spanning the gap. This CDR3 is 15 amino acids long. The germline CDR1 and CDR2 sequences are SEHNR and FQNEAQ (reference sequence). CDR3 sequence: CASSFAGSTSGEQFF. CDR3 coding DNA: TGTGCCAGCAGCTTTGCAGGGTCCACGAGCGGTGAGCAGTTCTTC. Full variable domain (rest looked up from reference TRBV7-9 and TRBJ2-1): DTGVSQNPRHKITKRGQNVTFRCDPISEHNRLYWYRQTLGQGPEFLTYFQNEAQLEKSRLLSDRFSAERPKGSFSTLEIQRTEQGDSAMYLCASSFAGSTSGEQFFGPGTRLTVL.

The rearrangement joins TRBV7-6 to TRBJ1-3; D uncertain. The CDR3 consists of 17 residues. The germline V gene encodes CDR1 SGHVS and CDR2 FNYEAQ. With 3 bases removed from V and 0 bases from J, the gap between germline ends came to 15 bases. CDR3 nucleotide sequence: TGTGCCAGCAGCTTGCGAAGCAGCTCGAGCTCTGGAAACACCATATATTTT. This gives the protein CASSLRSSSSSGNTIYF.

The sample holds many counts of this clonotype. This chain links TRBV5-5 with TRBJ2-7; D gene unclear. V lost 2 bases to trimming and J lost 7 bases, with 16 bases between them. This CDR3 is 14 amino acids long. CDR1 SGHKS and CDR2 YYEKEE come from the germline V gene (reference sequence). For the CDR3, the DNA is TGTGCCAGCAGCTTTGCTTACGGGCTTTGGGAGCAGTACTTC. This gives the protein CASSFAYGLWEQYF.

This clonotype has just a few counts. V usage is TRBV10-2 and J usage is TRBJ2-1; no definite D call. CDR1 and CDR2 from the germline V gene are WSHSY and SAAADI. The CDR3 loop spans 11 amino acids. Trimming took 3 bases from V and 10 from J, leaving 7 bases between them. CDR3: CASSELLEQFF. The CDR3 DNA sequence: TGCGCCAGCAGTGAACTCCTGGAGCAGTTCTTC.

This chain's CDR3 is CASSTPLGALAGFTDTQYF. In DNA, the CDR3 is TGTGCCAGCAGCACGCCCCTGGGGGCACTAGCGGGATTCACAGATACGCAGTATTTT. The V call is TRBV7-8, the J call TRBJ2-3; 10 bases fit TRBD2. Germline assignment: CDR1 SGHVS and CDR2 FQNEAQ. J lost 2 bases, V lost 5 bases, and 16 bases had no gene match. The CDR3 length is 19 residues.

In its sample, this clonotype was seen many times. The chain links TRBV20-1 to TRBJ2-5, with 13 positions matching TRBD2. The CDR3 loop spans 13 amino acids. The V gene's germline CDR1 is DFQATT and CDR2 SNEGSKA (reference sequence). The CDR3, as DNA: TGCAGGGGGACTAGCGGGGCGCAAAGGACCCAGTACTTC. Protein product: CRGTSGAQRTQYF.

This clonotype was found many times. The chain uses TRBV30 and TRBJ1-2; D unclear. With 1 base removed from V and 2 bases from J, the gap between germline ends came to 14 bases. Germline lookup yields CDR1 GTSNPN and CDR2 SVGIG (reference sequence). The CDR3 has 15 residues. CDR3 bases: TGTGCCTGGAGTGGGCTCCTGACTTTCAACTATGGCTACACCTTC. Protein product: CAWSGLLTFNYGYTF.

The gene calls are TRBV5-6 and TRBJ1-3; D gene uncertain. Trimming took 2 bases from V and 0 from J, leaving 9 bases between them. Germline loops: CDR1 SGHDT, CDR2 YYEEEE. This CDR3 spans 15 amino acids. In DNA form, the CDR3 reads TGTGCCAGCAGCTTTGGCGGAAACTCTGGAAACACCATATATTTT. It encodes CASSFGGNSGNTIYF.

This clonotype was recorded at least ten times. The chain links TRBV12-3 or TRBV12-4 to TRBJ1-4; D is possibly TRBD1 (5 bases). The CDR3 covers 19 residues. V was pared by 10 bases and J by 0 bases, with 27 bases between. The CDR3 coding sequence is TGTGCCACCCCCCCCCTGCAGCAGGGCATCAGGGCAACTAATGAAAAACTGTTTTTT. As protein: CATPPLQQGIRATNEKLFF.